These 26 T cell receptor beta chains originate from one sample sequenced in a study of human T cells and chemical hapten exposure. TCRdb used MiXCR to reprocess the 5' RACE reads, holding one entry per CDR3 protein. This sample has fewer than 150,000 distinct CDR3 sequences; roughly a fifth occur once, and the top ten carry around 2.7%. Before extraction, the whole blood was not fractionated, and total RNA was taken from it. The receptors stem from a human donor in good health.

The chain joins TRBV10-1 to TRBJ2-2; D is unclear. V was shortened by 4 bases and J by 7 bases, with 13 bases between the two germline ends. Germline V lookup: CDR1 WNHNN, CDR2 SYGVQD (reference sequence). CDR3 length equals 14 residues. In DNA, the CDR3 is TGCGCCAGCAGTGGGTTAGCTCCCGGCGGGGAGCTGTTTTTT. It codes for CASSGLAPGGELFF.

The chain is built from TRBV27 and TRBJ2-7; D is unclear. The CDR3 totals 14 residues. Trimming removed 5 bases from V and 3 bases from J, with 14 bases in between. Looked up from germline, CDR1 is MNHEY and CDR2 is SMNVEV (reference sequence). CDR3 in amino acids: CASSRTRGDYEQYF. DNA for the CDR3: TGTGCCAGCAGTAGGACCCGAGGCGACTACGAGCAGTACTTC.

This clonotype was seen a few times. The V and J genes are TRBV27 and TRBJ1-5; the D gene is possibly TRBD1 (6 bases). Germline V gene data show CDR1 as MNHEY and CDR2 as SMNVEV (reference sequence). Trimming pared 5 bases from V and 6 bases from J, leaving 17 bases between. This CDR3 contains 15 residues. CDR3 coding DNA: TGTGCCAGCAGTCCCTTAGGGAGGGGGTTTCAGCCCCAGCATTTT. This gives the protein CASSPLGRGFQPQHF.

This clonotype was detected a few times. This chain uses TRBV4-1 with TRBJ2-7; TRBD1 matches 10 bases. This CDR3 contains 16 residues. Germline V gene sequence: CDR1 MGHRA, CDR2 YSYEKL. V was clipped by 5 bases and J by 0 bases; unmatched bases: 7. The CDR3 protein is CASSKGQGESSYEQYF. The DNA for the CDR3 is TGCGCCAGCAGCAAAGGACAGGGGGAGAGCTCCTACGAGCAGTACTTC.

The chain has TRBV6-1 and TRBJ2-5; D might be TRBD1 (5 bases). Trimming shortened V by 6 bases and J by 3 bases, and 11 bases separated the two germline ends. The CDR3 is made up of 13 amino acids. CDR1 is MNHNS and CDR2 is SASEGT in the germline V gene. The CDR3 region is CASRTALKETQYF. The CDR3 DNA follows: TGTGCCAGCAGGACAGCTCTCAAAGAGACCCAGTACTTC.

This clonotype was picked up a small number of times. This sequence joins TRBV5-1 and TRBJ2-4, with D maybe TRBD2 (6 bases). Looked up from germline, CDR1 is SGHRS and CDR2 is YFSETQ. V dropped 1 base and J dropped 0 bases, with 14 bases sitting between them. CDR3 length: 17 residues. DNA of the CDR3: TGCGCCAGCAGCTTGTTATCGGGAGCGGTAGCCAAAAACATTCAGTACTTC. This codes for CASSLLSGAVAKNIQYF.

V gene TRBV27 combines with J gene TRBJ2-7; D possibly matches TRBD1 or TRBD2 (5 bases each). This CDR3 has 12 residues. V was trimmed by 5 bases and J by 10 bases, leaving 15 bases between them. Germline loops: CDR1 MNHEY, CDR2 SMNVEV (reference sequence). DNA for the CDR3: TGTGCCAGCAGTCCCCCCGGGACCCGACAGTACTTC. It encodes CASSPPGTRQYF.

There are a few counts of this clonotype. The chain is built from TRBV6-1 and TRBJ1-1; 8 nucleotides match TRBD1. Germline V CDR1 and CDR2: MNHNS, SASEGT. The CDR3 is 14 amino acids. Trimming at V came to 4 bases and at J to 7 bases, leaving 8 bases not matched to a gene. DNA for the CDR3: TGTGCCAGCAGTGGCGACAGGGGAAGGGGTGAAGCTTTCTTT. It yields the protein CASSGDRGRGEAFF.

A few counts support this clonotype. This chain uses TRBV4-1 with TRBJ2-1; 10 bases agree with TRBD2. Germline CDR1 MGHRA, CDR2 YSYEKL. After removal of 4 bases from V and 6 bases from J, the junction contained 6 bases not matched to a gene. CDR3 size: 15 residues. CDR3 amino acids: CASSPLAGDTNEQFF. For the CDR3, the DNA is TGCGCCAGCAGCCCGCTAGCGGGAGATACCAATGAGCAGTTCTTC.

This clonotype was seen only a few times. V and J are TRBV11-2 and TRBJ2-7; no clear D. Germline V gene sequence: CDR1 SGHAT, CDR2 FQNNGV. Trimming removed 2 bases at V and 1 base at J, with 6 bases between. The CDR3 sequence is 13 residues long. The CDR3 DNA is TGTGCCAGCAGCTTAATTAGGTCCTACGAGCAGTACTTC. Protein sequence: CASSLIRSYEQYF.

This rearrangement joins TRBV27 to TRBJ2-5; 7 bases align to TRBD1. Germline V gene data show CDR1 as MNHEY and CDR2 as SMNVEV (reference sequence). Trimming took 6 bases from V and 5 from J; bases not matched to a gene: 9. The CDR3 length is 14 residues. The DNA of the CDR3 is TGTGCCAGCAGCCGTTACAGGGGTTGGGAGACCCAGTACTTC. It yields the protein CASSRYRGWETQYF.

V usage is TRBV4-1 and J usage is TRBJ1-2, with a tentative D call TRBD1 (5 bases). The length of the CDR3 is 13 residues. The germline V and J ends were trimmed by 6 bases and 6 bases, with 14 bases remaining between them. The germline gives CDR1 MGHRA, CDR2 YSYEKL. CDR3 residues: CASRGFRVHGYTF. CDR3 bases: TGCGCCAGCAGAGGGTTCAGGGTTCATGGCTACACCTTC.

This clonotype turned up a few times. The CDR3 spells CASSQGAQGWTLYGYTF. The CDR3 bases are TGTGCCAGCAGTCAGGGGGCACAGGGATGGACCCTCTATGGCTACACCTTC. V and J are TRBV12-3 or TRBV12-4 and TRBJ1-2, with 8 bases lining up with TRBD1. The CDR3 totals 17 residues. V shed 5 bases, J shed 4 bases, and the junction held 15 bases outside the gene matches.

This clonotype was seen only a few times. The chain couples TRBV10-2 to TRBJ2-7, with D tentatively TRBD2 (6 bases). From germline, CDR1 is WSHSY and CDR2 SAAADI. The CDR3 consists of 16 residues. Trimming pared 2 bases from V and 10 bases from J, leaving 24 bases between. CDR3 sequence: CASSEKAEGPRLVQYF. CDR3 in DNA: TGCGCCAGCAGTGAGAAGGCGGAGGGGCCCCGGCTCGTTCAGTACTTC.

This clonotype was found many times. V and J are TRBV20-1 and TRBJ1-4, with 10 bases matching TRBD1. V lost 6 bases, J lost 4 bases, and 2 bases stayed unmatched. Germline assignment: CDR1 DFQATT and CDR2 SNEGSKA (reference sequence). The CDR3 runs 13 residues. The CDR3 coding sequence is TGCAGTGCCGGGACAGGGGATAATGAAAAACTGTTTTTT. Translated: CSAGTGDNEKLFF.

The rearrangement links TRBV20-1 to TRBJ2-7, with D perhaps TRBD2 (7 bases). Trimming took off 1 base at V and 3 bases at J, with 13 bases between the two ends. Germline V gene data show CDR1 as DFQATT and CDR2 as SNEGSKA (reference sequence). CDR3 length equals 14 residues. The DNA of the CDR3 is TGCAGTGCTAGAGCGGGGGGCCTAGGCTACGAGCAGTACTTC. Protein: CSARAGGLGYEQYF.

The chain uses TRBV7-9 and TRBJ2-3; TRBD2 matches at 10 bases. This CDR3 contains 20 residues. Germline V gene sequence: CDR1 SEHNR, CDR2 FQNEAQ (reference sequence). The J segment lost 7 bases and the V segment lost 5 bases, leaving 24 bases of the junction unmatched. The CDR3 region is CASSRGGPGPSGSDTHTQYF. In DNA form, the CDR3 reads TGTGCCAGCAGCCGGGGGGGCCCCGGGCCTAGCGGGAGTGACACCCATACGCAGTATTTT.

The CDR3 region has the DNA TGTGCCAGCAGCTTAGACAGGGGGCGACCAGATACGCAGTATTTT. Its protein is CASSLDRGRPDTQYF. This chain joins TRBV7-9 and TRBJ2-3; 9 bases agree with TRBD1. V gave up 1 base and J gave up 4 bases; unmatched junction bases: 3. CDR3 length equals 15 residues. Germline V CDR1 and CDR2: SEHNR, FQNEAQ (reference sequence). Looking up the rest from reference TRBV7-9 and TRBJ2-3 gives the full variable domain: DTGVSQNPRHKITKRGQNVTFRCDPISEHNRLYWYRQTLGQGPEFLTYFQNEAQLEKSRLLSDRFSAERPKGSFSTLEIQRTEQGDSAMYLCASSLDRGRPDTQYFGPGTRLTVL.

This clonotype came up a few times. CDR3 sequence (DNA): TGTGCCAGCAGACCTGAAGGGACTAGCGGGCCGTTACCATACGAGCAGTACTTC. Amino acid sequence: CASRPEGTSGPLPYEQYF. V gene TRBV27 combines with J gene TRBJ2-7, with 12 bases aligning to TRBD2. CDR3 size: 18 residues. Germline-derived CDR1 and CDR2 are MNHEY and SMNVEV (reference sequence). Germline trimming cut 6 bases from V and 4 bases from J; bases unmatched to any gene: 16.

In DNA form, the CDR3 reads TGCGCCAGCAGCCAAGATAGGGTCAGGGGGCTGTCCGCTTCTGGGTATGGCTACACCTTC. Amino acids: CASSQDRVRGLSASGYGYTF. The chain joins TRBV4-1 to TRBJ1-2, with 8 bases that match TRBD1. Germline-derived CDR1 and CDR2 are MGHRA and YSYEKL. This CDR3 is 20 amino acids long. J was trimmed by 5 bases and V by 0 bases; bases with no gene match: 20.

This clonotype was observed a few times. The rearrangement joins TRBV5-1 to TRBJ2-3; D may be TRBD2 (6 bases). The V and J ends lost 4 bases and 0 bases respectively, with 15 bases between them. The CDR3 loop spans 16 amino acids. Germline values: CDR1 SGHRS, CDR2 YFSETQ. The CDR3 bases are TGCGCCAGCAGCCTCCCCGGGACTTCTAGCACAGATACGCAGTATTTT. Residues: CASSLPGTSSTDTQYF.

This sequence joins TRBV15 and TRBJ2-5; possibly TRBD1 for D (6 bases). The CDR3 is 14 amino acids. Deletions cut 0 bases from V and 3 bases from J, with 8 bases between. From germline, CDR1 is LNHNV and CDR2 YYDKDF (reference sequence). The CDR3 sequence: CATSRDPGEETQYF. In DNA form, the CDR3 reads TGTGCCACCAGCAGAGACCCAGGGGAAGAGACCCAGTACTTC.

In DNA form, the CDR3 reads TGTGCCAGCAGCTTCACGGTACTATCTGGAAACACCATATATTTT. Amino acid sequence: CASSFTVLSGNTIYF. The V gene is TRBV7-9, the J gene TRBJ1-3, with D uncertain. CDR3 length: 15 residues. Trimming took 3 bases from V and 1 from J, leaving 10 bases between them. Germline V CDR1 and CDR2: SEHNR, FQNEAQ (reference sequence).

This clonotype has just a few counts. The chain employs TRBV7-8 and TRBJ2-5; 11 nucleotides line up with TRBD2. CDR3 length: 17 amino acids. The germline CDR1 and CDR2 sequences are SGHVS and FQNEAQ. With 3 bases clipped from V and 5 bases from J, the junction kept 11 bases outside the gene matches. As DNA, the CDR3 is TGTGCCAGCAGCTTGAGGGAACTAGCGGGAGAGGGGGAGACCCAGTACTTC. Its protein product is CASSLRELAGEGETQYF.

Only a few counts were recorded for this clonotype. The V call is TRBV7-3, the J call TRBJ2-1; D unclear. The CDR3 has 14 residues. With 7 bases removed from V and 0 bases from J, the gap between germline ends came to 10 bases. Germline CDR1 and CDR2: SGHTA and FQGTGA. CDR3 sequence: CASKRLPSYNEQFF. CDR3 bases: TGTGCCAGCAAACGTTTACCCTCCTACAATGAGCAGTTCTTC.

The V call is TRBV10-3, the J call TRBJ2-1; D remains unclear. Trimming shortened V by 10 bases and J by 6 bases, and 22 bases separated the two germline ends. This CDR3 has 15 amino acids. Germline lookup yields CDR1 ENHRY and CDR2 SYGVKD. The CDR3 here is CATMGLYQPSNEQFF. The CDR3 nucleotides are TGTGCCACGATGGGTTTGTACCAGCCTAGCAATGAGCAGTTCTTC.